These 14 T cell receptor beta chains came from one sample sequenced in a study of graft-versus-host responses after intestinal transplantation. The antigens for these receptors are not known. Repertoires were generated with immunoSEQ multiplex PCR, while TCRdb's copy carries only in-frame clones and drops some. The sample has 90,000 to 150,000 clones, approximately 92% seen once; the top ten hold around 0.12%. Sequencing used unstimulated CD4+ T cells sorted from spleen or lymph node cells, obtained before intestinal transplant. These TCRs come from a human donor who received an intestinal transplant.

This chain uses TRBV4-1 with TRBJ1-5; D gene unclear. Trimming left V 0 bases short and J 0 bases short, with 12 bases between. CDR3 size: 17 residues. The germline V gene encodes CDR1 MGHRA and CDR2 YSYEKL. This CDR3 is CASSQDPGRISNQPQHF. The CDR3 DNA follows: TGCGCCAGCAGCCAAGATCCAGGACGGATTAGCAATCAGCCCCAGCATTTT.

The chain has TRBV11-2 and TRBJ2-7, with TRBD1 identical over 7 bases. Trimming removed 8 bases from V and 0 bases from J; junction bases left unmatched: 10. Per the germline V gene, CDR1 is SGHAT and CDR2 is FQNNGV. The CDR3 contains 15 residues. CDR3 region: CASGQTGVSSYEQYF. The CDR3 region has the DNA TGTGCCAGCGGGCAAACAGGGGTTAGCTCCTACGAGCAGTACTTC.

The chain uses TRBV11-2 and TRBJ2-7; 9 bases match TRBD2. Germline V lookup: CDR1 SGHAT, CDR2 FQNNGV. This CDR3 has 15 residues. The V and J ends lost 6 bases and 4 bases, in that order; junction bases with no gene match: 10. This chain's CDR3 is CASRPGLARMYEQYF. CDR3 sequence (DNA): TGTGCCAGCAGACCCGGACTAGCGCGAATGTACGAGCAGTACTTC.

The J gene is TRBJ2-3, the V gene TRBV5-1; D is possibly TRBD2 (6 bases). The CDR3 length is 17 residues. The germline V gene encodes CDR1 SGHRS and CDR2 YFSETQ. With 0 bases removed from V and 0 bases from J, the gap between germline ends came to 14 bases. CDR3 protein: CASSLAKFSGSTDTQYF. The CDR3 nucleotides read TGCGCCAGCAGCTTGGCCAAGTTTAGCGGTAGCACAGATACGCAGTATTTT.

The chain has TRBV12-2 and TRBJ2-1; TRBD2 was called by the table and not checked on the DNA. TRBV12-2 is recorded as a pseudogene. There are 14 residues in the CDR3. The CDR3 is CASRLRERRDEQFF. CDR3 DNA: TGTGCAAGTCGCTTGAGGGAGAGGCGGGATGAGCAGTTCTTC.

This clone was picked up a small number of times. V gene TRBV11-3 combines with J gene TRBJ2-2; the D is unclear. From germline, CDR1 is SGHNT and CDR2 YENEEA. V lost 0 bases to trimming and J lost 8 bases, with 4 bases between them. The CDR3 contains 12 residues. This CDR3 is CASSLDVGELFF. In nucleotides, the CDR3 is TGTGCCAGCAGCTTAGATGTGGGGGAGCTGTTTTTT.

The chain couples TRBV9 to TRBJ2-7, with TRBD2 as a possible D gene (6 bases). CDR1 and CDR2 (germline): SGDLS, YYNGEE. The CDR3 runs to 14 residues. V was cut by 3 bases and J by 2 bases, with 12 bases left in between. The CDR3 protein is CASSGGGGTYEQYF. The CDR3 nucleotides read TGTGCCAGCAGCGGAGGTGGGGGGACCTACGAGCAGTACTTC.

The chain has TRBV11-3 and TRBJ2-5; D possibly matches TRBD1 or TRBD2 (5 bases each). Germline values: CDR1 SGHNT, CDR2 YENEEA. Between the trimmed V and J ends, which lost 1 base and 2 bases, there was a span of 8 bases. The CDR3 runs 14 residues. The CDR3 region is CASSLGGPQETQYF. In DNA form, the CDR3 reads TGTGCCAGCAGCTTAGGGGGACCTCAAGAGACCCAGTACTTC.

The chain couples TRBV5-4 to TRBJ2-7, with 7 bases identical to TRBD1. The CDR3 is 15 amino acids. CDR1 is SGHNT and CDR2 is YYREEE in the germline V gene (reference sequence). Trimming removed 0 bases from V and 7 bases from J; junction bases left unmatched: 10. CDR3 sequence: CASSLGRTGLREQYF. The CDR3 nucleotides are TGTGCCAGCAGCTTGGGCCGGACAGGTCTCAGGGAGCAGTACTTC.

The chain joins TRBV18 to TRBJ2-7; weak D call: TRBD1 (6 bases). Germline V gene sequence: CDR1 KGHSH, CDR2 LQKENI. The CDR3 extends over 13 amino acids. V was trimmed by 2 bases and J by 7 bases, leaving 12 bases between them. This CDR3 is CASSPVWGQEQYF. For the CDR3, the DNA is TGTGCCAGCTCACCAGTGTGGGGGCAGGAGCAGTACTTC.

The chain is built from TRBV28 and TRBJ1-3; possibly TRBD1 for D (6 bases). Germline V lookup: CDR1 MDHEN, CDR2 SYDVKM. Trimming left V 6 bases short and J 0 bases short, with 12 bases between. The CDR3 is 15 residues long. The CDR3 here is CASRPTGLSGNTIYF. The CDR3 DNA follows: TGTGCCAGCAGGCCAACAGGGCTCTCTGGAAACACCATATATTTT.

This chain connects TRBV25-1 to TRBJ2-7; 8 bases match TRBD2. V trimming: 6 bases; J trimming: 5 bases; junction bases outside the gene matches: 9. The germline V gene has CDR1 MGHDK and CDR2 SYGVNS. The CDR3 contains 14 residues. The CDR3 region is CASRSSGSTDEQYF. In DNA, the CDR3 is TGTGCCAGCAGATCAAGCGGGAGTACCGACGAGCAGTACTTC.

V and J are TRBV9 and TRBJ1-3; 9 positions match TRBD1. Germline V gene lookup returns CDR1 SGDLS and CDR2 YYNGEE. Trimming cost V 3 bases and J 7 bases; bases outside gene matches: 17. The CDR3 totals 18 residues. The CDR3 sequence: CASSALPPGQGSANTIYF. CDR3 DNA sequence: TGTGCCAGCAGCGCTCTACCTCCGGGACAGGGAAGCGCGAACACCATATATTTT.

The chain is built from TRBV7-8 and TRBJ2-5; no definite D call. This CDR3 has 11 residues. Germline CDR1 is SGHVS and CDR2 is FQNEAQ. Trimming removed 10 bases from V and 4 bases from J, with 10 bases in between. The CDR3 bases are TGTGCCATCCGTCCGGCAGAGACCCAGTACTTC. Translation gives CAIRPAETQYF.